This T cell receptor (beta chain) was obtained from a study of blood T cell repertoires in COVID-19. Study-wide background: Material from acute and convalescent COVID-19 was sourced from the United States, Italy and Spain. The analysed material was cDNA or gDNA that came from T cells, B-cell-depleted T cells, or PBMCs.

In germline, CDR1 is MNHEY, CDR2 SVGAGI. Trimming shortened V by 6 bases and J by 7 bases, and 10 bases separated the two germline ends. This CDR3 region has 13 residues. Per the original methods: From reference gene primer amplification, estimates of nucleated cell counts were derived. Some clones are missing from TCRdb's copy, which holds only in-frame ones; the method was immunoSEQ multiplex PCR. The DNA gave D and trimming, while V, J and clone size come from that table. The profile shows 250,000 to 350,000 clones, about nine tenths of them singletons. This clone is a singleton in its sample. What was sequenced was peripheral blood. This sequence was found in a man aged 18 to 30 with active or convalescent COVID-19. This chain joins TRBV6-5 and TRBJ1-6, with a tentative D call TRBD1 (5 bases). The CDR3 sequence: CASSKDRNSPLHF. Written as DNA, the CDR3 is TGTGCCAGCAGCAAAGACAGAAATTCACCCCTCCACTTT.